Each of the 18 T cell receptor beta chains below was sequenced from the same sample in a study of T cell responses to AZD1222 COVID-19 vaccine. TCRdb's copy holds only in-frame clones and misses some; the assay was immunoSEQ multiplex PCR. The sample includes under 150,000 clones, 92% of them seen just once. Sequenced material: peripheral blood, taken 28 days after the second AZD1222 dose. Every receptor here comes from an adult who received the AZD1222 COVID-19 vaccine.

This chain uses TRBV7-9 with TRBJ1-1; D is unclear. This CDR3 has 12 residues. The ends were cut back, 4 bases at V and 5 bases at J, with 8 bases in the middle. Germline-derived CDR1 and CDR2 are SEHNR and FQNEAQ (reference sequence). The CDR3 loop is CASSSMRTEAFF. The CDR3 region has the DNA TGTGCCAGCAGCTCAATGAGAACTGAAGCTTTCTTT.

The rearrangement links TRBV21-1 to TRBJ1-1; the table gives TRBD1 as D, unverified against the DNA. TRBV21-1 is a pseudogene. This CDR3 has 16 residues. CDR3 sequence: CASSKALVSRGGLAFF. Here the CDR3 DNA reads TGTGCCAGCAGCAAAGCGCTAGTATCACGTGGGGGCCTAGCTTTCTTT.

This clone was counted a few times. This chain connects TRBV19 to TRBJ1-1, with D possibly being TRBD1 (5 bases). CDR3 length equals 15 residues. Germline V gene lookup returns CDR1 LNHDA and CDR2 SQIVND (reference sequence). Trimming cost V 7 bases and J 5 bases, with 20 bases left between them. The CDR3 DNA follows: TGTGCCAGTACTGCTAATCGGGCCTGGGGGACTGAAGCTTTCTTT. Translated: CASTANRAWGTEAFF.

The chain carries TRBV7-6 and TRBJ1-5; the D is unclear. The CDR3 is made up of 13 amino acids. The germline V gene has CDR1 SGHVS and CDR2 FNYEAQ. The germline V and J ends were trimmed by 4 bases and 0 bases, with 4 bases remaining between them. In nucleotides, the CDR3 is TGTGCCAGCAGCTCAGGTAGCAATCAGCCCCAGCATTTT. Translated: CASSSGSNQPQHF.

This sequence joins TRBV25-1 and TRBJ1-2; a possible D gene is TRBD1 (6 bases). The germline V and J ends were trimmed by 4 bases and 3 bases, with 9 bases remaining between them. The CDR3 has 13 residues. Germline V gene lookup returns CDR1 MGHDK and CDR2 SYGVNS. The CDR3 DNA reads TGTGCCAGCAGTGCGAGGGGGGACTATGGCTACACCTTC. It codes for CASSARGDYGYTF.

The chain is built from TRBV6-2 or TRBV6-3 and TRBJ1-1; D is ambiguous. Germline CDR1 reads MNHEY; CDR2 reads SVGEGT. V lost 0 bases and J 1 base, leaving 6 bases between the germline ends. This CDR3 region has 14 residues. The DNA of the CDR3 is TGTGCCAGCAGTTACTCGTTACAGAACACTGAAGCTTTCTTT. Translating gives CASSYSLQNTEAFF.

The V gene is TRBV19, the J gene TRBJ1-5; 7 positions match TRBD1. In germline, CDR1 is LNHDA, CDR2 SQIVND (reference sequence). V shed 1 base and J 5 bases; nucleotides not matched to a gene: 5. CDR3 length: 15 residues. The chain's CDR3 is CASSIVTGWDQPQHF. The CDR3 DNA follows: TGTGCCAGTAGTATAGTGACAGGGTGGGATCAGCCCCAGCATTTT.

V and J are TRBV30 and TRBJ2-7; 10 bases are shared with TRBD1. The CDR3 is 14 residues long. The germline gives CDR1 GTSNPN, CDR2 SVGIG (reference sequence). V gave up 6 bases and J gave up 5 bases; unmatched junction bases: 10. CDR3 nucleotides: TGTGCCTGCGGCCCGGGACAGGGGTCCCACGAGCAGTACTTC. It specifies CACGPGQGSHEQYF.

This clone was recorded only once. The chain carries TRBV5-1 and TRBJ2-3; D tentatively reads TRBD1 or TRBD2 (6 bases each). Trimming cost V 0 bases and J 6 bases, with 14 bases left between them. From germline, CDR1 is SGHRS and CDR2 YFSETQ. This CDR3 has 15 residues. The chain's CDR3 is CASSLESPGGDTQYF. The DNA of the CDR3 is TGCGCCAGCAGCTTGGAATCCCCCGGGGGCGATACGCAGTATTTT. Full variable domain (outside the CDR3, taken from reference TRBV5-1 and TRBJ2-3): KAGVTQTPRYLIKTRGQQVTLSCSPISGHRSVSWYQQTPGQGLQFLFEYFSETQRNKGNFPGRFSGRQFSNSRSEMNVSTLELGDSALYLCASSLESPGGDTQYFGPGTRLTVL.

The chain employs TRBV29-1 and TRBJ1-2; D may be TRBD1 (6 bases). The V end lost 4 bases, the J end lost 5 bases, and 11 bases lay between the germline ends. Germline CDR1 reads SQVTM; CDR2 reads ANQGSEA. The CDR3 extends over 12 amino acids. The chain's CDR3 is CSVGGQHYGYTF. CDR3 coding DNA: TGCAGCGTTGGAGGACAGCATTATGGCTACACCTTC.

The chain links TRBV29-1 to TRBJ1-2, with 9 bases fitting TRBD1. The germline CDR1 and CDR2 sequences are SQVTM and ANQGSEA. There are 11 residues in the CDR3. V was clipped by 6 bases and J by 10 bases; unmatched bases: 6. The CDR3 here is CSVYRGRAYTF. The CDR3 DNA follows: TGCAGCGTCTACAGGGGGCGAGCCTACACCTTC.

The V and J genes are TRBV4-1 and TRBJ2-3; D unclear. The V gene's germline CDR1 is MGHRA and CDR2 YSYEKL. The CDR3 extends over 15 amino acids. V lost 0 bases and J lost 2, with 9 bases in between. The DNA for the CDR3 is TGCGCCAGCAGCCAAGATTATTCAGACACAGATACGCAGTATTTT. Protein sequence: CASSQDYSDTDTQYF.

This chain joins TRBV19 and TRBJ2-7, with D hard to call. Per germline, CDR1 LNHDA and CDR2 SQIVND (reference sequence). V was cut by 5 bases and J by 0 bases, with 14 bases left in between. This CDR3 spans 15 amino acids. CDR3 sequence (DNA): TGTGCCAGTAGTGCTCTGGACGGTAGCTCCTACGAGCAGTACTTC. Its protein product is CASSALDGSSYEQYF.

The chain uses TRBV10-2 and TRBJ1-5; D remains ambiguous. This CDR3 spans 13 amino acids. The V gene lost 4 bases and the J gene lost 10 bases, with 14 bases spanning the gap. Looked up from germline, CDR1 is WSHSY and CDR2 is SAAADI. CDR3 in amino acids: CASSAGPPSPQHF. The CDR3, as DNA: TGCGCCAGCAGTGCAGGACCGCCATCCCCCCAGCATTTT.

The chain combines TRBV3-1 (or the pseudogene TRBV3-2) with TRBJ1-1; D remains unclear. The CDR3 consists of 14 residues. Germline V gives CDR1 LGHDT, CDR2 YNNKEL (reference sequence). Trimming cost V 4 bases and J 2 bases, with 11 bases left between them. The CDR3 here is CASSRAEGNTEAFF. CDR3 in DNA: TGTGCCAGCAGCCGGGCGGAGGGAAACACTGAAGCTTTCTTT.

V and J are TRBV6-5 and TRBJ2-1, with D hard to call. The CDR3 length is 11 residues. V gave up 5 bases and J gave up 7 bases, with 6 bases separating them. Germline V gene lookup returns CDR1 MNHEY and CDR2 SVGAGI. CDR3 DNA: TGTGCCAGCAGTAAGGGTAATGAGCAGTTCTTC. Translated, it gives CASSKGNEQFF.

About this clone itself: The sample carries other DNA sequences with the same CDR3. J is TRBJ1-1 and V is TRBV2, with D hard to call. The CDR3 extends over 13 amino acids. The germline gives CDR1 SNHLY, CDR2 FYNNEI. Trimming stripped 4 bases from V and 1 base from J, with 7 bases between. The DNA of the CDR3 is TGTGCCAGCAGTGTGGAGGGGAACACTGAAGCTTTCTTT. Translated, it gives CASSVEGNTEAFF.

This chain uses TRBV9 with TRBJ2-3, with 10 bases fitting TRBD2. After removal of 0 bases from V and 3 bases from J, the junction contained 7 bases not matched to a gene. This CDR3 is 17 amino acids long. Per germline, CDR1 SGDLS and CDR2 YYNGEE. CDR3: CASSVGGSGGITDTQYF. For the CDR3, the DNA is TGTGCCAGCAGCGTAGGTGGTAGCGGGGGGATAACAGATACGCAGTATTTT.